This T cell receptor (beta chain) is drawn from a study of cytomegalovirus exposure and HLA in healthy donors. Vbeta (60) and Jbeta (13) primers were used in the PCR. The assay was immunoSEQ multiplex PCR, and TCRdb's table has in-frame clones only and misses some. The sample carries around 70,000 clones, approximately 82% recorded once. Germline V CDR1 and CDR2: GTSNPN, SVGIG (reference sequence). V dropped 6 bases and J dropped 3 bases, with 23 bases sitting between them. The CDR3 length is 16 residues. This receptor was identified in a girl aged 5-17 years in good health and CMV-seropositive. The rearrangement joins TRBV30 to TRBJ2-5; D ambiguous. Sequenced sample: PBMCs. The CDR3 is CACGYEVFSLEETQYF. The CDR3 DNA reads TGTGCCTGCGGGTATGAAGTCTTCTCCCTGGAAGAGACCCAGTACTTC.